The present TCR beta chain was sequenced within a study of blood T cell repertoires in COVID-19. Looking at the study overall: From the United States, Italy and Spain came samples of acute and convalescent COVID-19. PBMCs, B-cell-depleted T cells, or T cells provided the cDNA or gDNA that made up the material.

The CDR3 consists of 14 residues. The germline V gene encodes CDR1 LNHDA and CDR2 SQIVND (reference sequence). J was trimmed by 2 bases and V by 8 bases; bases with no gene match: 8. Some clones are missing from TCRdb's copy, which holds only in-frame ones; the method was immunoSEQ multiplex PCR. The data contain 69,000 or so clones, roughly 80% of them singletons. The sequencing input was peripheral blood. This chain connects TRBV19 to TRBJ2-7, with TRBD2 matching over 8 bases. The sequence came from a man between 50 and 59 years old with COVID-19, enrolled during active disease. CDR3 protein: CASQMTGGPYEQYF. CDR3 in DNA: TGTGCCAGTCAAATGACGGGGGGGCCCTACGAGCAGTACTTC.